This T cell receptor (beta chain) was sequenced during a study of T cells in Graves' hyperthyroidism and ophthalmopathy. Study-level information: Pretreatment peripheral blood was obtained at initial diagnosis.

From RNA transcripts, TCR beta CDR3 regions were amplified. The HTBI primer set was used in a first-round RT-PCR of the TCR CDR3. MiXCR, run by TCRdb on the multiplex PCR reads, gives a single entry per CDR3 protein. The repertoire holds roughly 250,000 distinct CDR3 sequences, with roughly 15% as singletons. Findings of the study overall: The majority of expanded thyroid clonotypes above 0.001 also appeared in blood. Stable hyperthyroidism was told apart from ophthalmopathy by a model built on 13 V-J features.

This clonotype was observed at least ten times. The antigen remains undetermined. In germline, CDR1 is SNHLY, CDR2 FYNNEI. The CDR3 contains 12 residues. Trimming took off 6 bases at V and 8 bases at J, with 13 bases between the two ends. Using approximately 10 ml of fresh peripheral blood, PBMCs were prepared. The sample was blood. The TCR originated in a woman in her thirties or forties with Graves' hyperthyroidism that later progressed to Graves' ophthalmopathy. The V gene is TRBV2, the J gene TRBJ1-2; possible D gene TRBD1, 5 bases. The CDR3 spells CASRTDQGGYTF. In nucleotides, the CDR3 is TGTGCCAGCAGAACTGACCAGGGAGGCTACACCTTC.